The clone carrying this T cell receptor beta chain was detected ten times or more. As yet, its antigen is unknown. A modified ARM-PCR protocol with three rounds of nested PCR amplified TCRbeta. MiXCR, run by TCRdb on the multiplex PCR reads, gives a single entry per CDR3 protein. The sample gives 110,000 or so distinct CDR3 sequences, 75% of which show up once; 37% is in the top ten. The V gene's germline CDR1 is LGHNA and CDR2 YSLEER. V lost 1 base, J lost 4 bases, and 8 bases stayed unmatched. This CDR3 spans 16 amino acids. This sample stems from a study of tumor and adjacent non-tumor tissue in lung cancer. The template was RNA from unsorted bulk tissue. Chemotherapy-naive patients with new lung cancer underwent thoracic surgery in China, August–late 2014. Study-wide results and caveats: Significantly higher TCR diversity was found in tumor than normal lung.

The sample consisted of lung tumor tissue. This sequence originates from a woman aged 55-70 years with non-small cell lung cancer. The chain joins TRBV4-3 to TRBJ2-7; the match to TRBD1 covers 9 bases. CDR3 region: CASSQVIGQGLYEQYF. CDR3 sequence (DNA): TGCGCCAGCAGCCAAGTAATTGGACAGGGGTTATACGAGCAGTACTTC.